The T cell receptor (beta chain) under discussion was sequenced for a study of blood T cell repertoires in COVID-19. Sequenced by immunoSEQ multiplex PCR; TCRdb stores in-frame clones only, minus some. The sample yields around 470,000 clones, roughly 87% seen once. The study assigned cohorts using participant-reported clinical history. Germline V gene sequence: CDR1 KGHSH, CDR2 LQKENI. The CDR3 has 14 amino acids. The germline V and J ends were trimmed by 6 bases and 2 bases, with 12 bases remaining between them. The receptor's source is a man aged 18 to 30 who had recovered from COVID-19. What was sequenced was PBMCs or T cells enriched from blood (not recorded which). This chain uses TRBV18 with TRBJ2-3; D is undetermined. CDR3 in DNA: TGTGCCAGCTCCTCTAGACCGTCCACAGATACGCAGTATTTT. Translating gives CASSSRPSTDTQYF.